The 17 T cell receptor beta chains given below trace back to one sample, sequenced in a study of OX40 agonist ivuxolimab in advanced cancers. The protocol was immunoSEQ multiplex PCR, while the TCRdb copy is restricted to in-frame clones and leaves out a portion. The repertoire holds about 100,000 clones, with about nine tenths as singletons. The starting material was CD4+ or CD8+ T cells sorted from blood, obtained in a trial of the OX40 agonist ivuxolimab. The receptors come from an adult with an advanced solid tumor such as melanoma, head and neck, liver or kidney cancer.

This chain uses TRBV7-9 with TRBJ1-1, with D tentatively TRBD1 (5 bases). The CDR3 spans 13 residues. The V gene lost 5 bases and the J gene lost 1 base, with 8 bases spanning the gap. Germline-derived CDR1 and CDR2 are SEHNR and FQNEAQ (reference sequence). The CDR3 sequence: CASSLGQNTEAFF. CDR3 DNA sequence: TGTGCCAGCAGCCTTGGACAGAACACTGAAGCTTTCTTT.

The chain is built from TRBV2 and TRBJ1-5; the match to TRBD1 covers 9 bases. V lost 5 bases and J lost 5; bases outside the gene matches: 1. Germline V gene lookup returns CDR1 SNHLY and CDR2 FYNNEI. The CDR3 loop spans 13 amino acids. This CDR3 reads CASSWTGDQPQHF. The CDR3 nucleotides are TGTGCCAGCAGTTGGACAGGGGATCAGCCCCAGCATTTT.

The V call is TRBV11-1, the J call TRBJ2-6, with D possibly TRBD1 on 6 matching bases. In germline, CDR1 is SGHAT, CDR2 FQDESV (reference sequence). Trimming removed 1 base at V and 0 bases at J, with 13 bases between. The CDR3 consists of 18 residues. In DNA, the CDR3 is TGTGCCAGCAGCTTAGGGTTGGACAGATTCTCTGGGGCCAACGTCCTGACTTTC. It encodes CASSLGLDRFSGANVLTF.

The CDR3, as DNA: TGTGCCAGCTCACCTACCACAGATACGCAGTATTTT. This gives the protein CASSPTTDTQYF. V is TRBV18 and J is TRBJ2-3; unclear D gene. V gave up 3 bases and J gave up 2 bases, with 3 bases separating them. Germline V CDR1 and CDR2: KGHSH, LQKENI. CDR3 size: 12 residues.

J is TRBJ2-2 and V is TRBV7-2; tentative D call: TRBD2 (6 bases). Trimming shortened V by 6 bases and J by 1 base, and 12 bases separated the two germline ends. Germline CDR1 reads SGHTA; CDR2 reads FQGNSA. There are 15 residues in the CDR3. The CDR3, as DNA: TGTGCCAGCAGACCCGGGGGACGGAACACCGGGGAGCTGTTTTTT. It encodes CASRPGGRNTGELFF.

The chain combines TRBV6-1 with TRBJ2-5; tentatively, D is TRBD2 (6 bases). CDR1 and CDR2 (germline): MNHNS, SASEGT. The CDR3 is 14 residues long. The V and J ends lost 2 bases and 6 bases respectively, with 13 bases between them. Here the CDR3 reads CASSETGGLKTQYF. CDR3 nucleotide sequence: TGTGCCAGCAGTGAAACAGGAGGGCTCAAGACCCAGTACTTC.

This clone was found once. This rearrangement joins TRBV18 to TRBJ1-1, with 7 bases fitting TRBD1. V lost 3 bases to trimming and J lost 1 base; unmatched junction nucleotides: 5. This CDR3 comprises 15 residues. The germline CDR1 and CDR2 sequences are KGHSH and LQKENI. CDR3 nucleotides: TGTGCCAGCTCACCGACAGGGCACCCGAACACTGAAGCTTTCTTT. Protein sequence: CASSPTGHPNTEAFF.

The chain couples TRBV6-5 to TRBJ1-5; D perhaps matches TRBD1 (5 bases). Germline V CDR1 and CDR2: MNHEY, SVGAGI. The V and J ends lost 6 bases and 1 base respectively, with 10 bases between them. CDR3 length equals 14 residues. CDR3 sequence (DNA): TGTGCCAGCAGCCCTCGACAGAGCAATCAGCCCCAGCATTTT. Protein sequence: CASSPRQSNQPQHF.

The CDR3 nucleotides read TGTGCCAGCAAAGCCGGGAATCTCAATGAGCAGTTCTTC. This gives the protein CASKAGNLNEQFF. This chain connects TRBV6-5 to TRBJ2-1; possibly TRBD2 for D (5 bases). V dropped 7 bases and J dropped 6 bases, with 13 bases sitting between them. The germline V gene encodes CDR1 MNHEY and CDR2 SVGAGI. The CDR3 has 13 residues.

This CDR3 is CASSRREKLFF. The CDR3 region has the DNA TGTGCCAGCAGTCGGAGAGAAAAACTGTTTTTT. The chain joins TRBV2 to TRBJ1-4; the D is unclear. Germline CDR1 is SNHLY and CDR2 is FYNNEI. V gave up 5 bases and J gave up 8 bases, with 6 bases separating them. CDR3 size: 11 residues.

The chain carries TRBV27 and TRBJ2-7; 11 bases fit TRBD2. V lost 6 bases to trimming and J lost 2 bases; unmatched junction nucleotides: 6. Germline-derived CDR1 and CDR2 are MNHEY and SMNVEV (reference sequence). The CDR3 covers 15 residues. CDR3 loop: CASSQGTSGTYEQYF. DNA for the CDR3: TGTGCCAGCAGCCAAGGGACTAGCGGTACCTACGAGCAGTACTTC.

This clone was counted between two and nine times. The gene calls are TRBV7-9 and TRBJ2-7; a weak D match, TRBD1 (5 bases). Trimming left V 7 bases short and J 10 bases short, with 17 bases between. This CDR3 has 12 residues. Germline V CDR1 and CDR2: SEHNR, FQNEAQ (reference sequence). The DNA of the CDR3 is TGTGCCAGCACCCTTCGAGACAGCGAACAGTACTTC. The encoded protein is CASTLRDSEQYF.

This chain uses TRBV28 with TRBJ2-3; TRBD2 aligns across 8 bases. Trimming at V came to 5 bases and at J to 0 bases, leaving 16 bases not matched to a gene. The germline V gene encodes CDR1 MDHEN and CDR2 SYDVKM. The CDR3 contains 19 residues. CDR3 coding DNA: TGTGCCAGCAGTCACCCTCCCTTACTAGCGGAAACTAGCACAGATACGCAGTATTTT. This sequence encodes CASSHPPLLAETSTDTQYF.

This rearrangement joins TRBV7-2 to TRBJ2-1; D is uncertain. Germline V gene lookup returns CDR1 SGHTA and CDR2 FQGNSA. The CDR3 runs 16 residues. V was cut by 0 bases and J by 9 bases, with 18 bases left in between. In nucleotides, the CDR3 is TGTGCCAGCAGCTTAGCCTCAGGAGCTGTGGTCGGTGAGCAGTTCTTC. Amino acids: CASSLASGAVVGEQFF.

CDR3 coding DNA: TGTGCCAGCAGCCCACCCCCAGGGGAGACCCAGTACTTC. Its protein is CASSPPPGETQYF. V usage is TRBV11-1 and J usage is TRBJ2-5; D might be TRBD1 (5 bases). V shed 5 bases and J shed 5 bases, with 12 bases lying between them. The CDR3 runs to 13 residues. Germline assignment: CDR1 SGHAT and CDR2 FQDESV (reference sequence).

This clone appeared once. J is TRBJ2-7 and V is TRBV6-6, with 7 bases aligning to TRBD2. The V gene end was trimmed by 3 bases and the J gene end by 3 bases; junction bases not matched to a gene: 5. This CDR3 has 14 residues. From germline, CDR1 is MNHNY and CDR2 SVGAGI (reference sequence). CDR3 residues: CASSYRGDDYEQYF. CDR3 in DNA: TGTGCCAGCAGTTATCGGGGGGATGACTACGAGCAGTACTTC.

CDR3 sequence: CASSALTGNYGYTF. The CDR3 coding sequence is TGTGCCAGCAGTGCCCTTACAGGGAACTATGGCTACACCTTC. The genes are TRBV28 and TRBJ1-2, with D tentatively TRBD1 (6 bases). The length of the CDR3 is 14 residues. The V gene's germline CDR1 is MDHEN and CDR2 SYDVKM. Trimming shortened V by 5 bases and J by 2 bases, and 12 bases separated the two germline ends.